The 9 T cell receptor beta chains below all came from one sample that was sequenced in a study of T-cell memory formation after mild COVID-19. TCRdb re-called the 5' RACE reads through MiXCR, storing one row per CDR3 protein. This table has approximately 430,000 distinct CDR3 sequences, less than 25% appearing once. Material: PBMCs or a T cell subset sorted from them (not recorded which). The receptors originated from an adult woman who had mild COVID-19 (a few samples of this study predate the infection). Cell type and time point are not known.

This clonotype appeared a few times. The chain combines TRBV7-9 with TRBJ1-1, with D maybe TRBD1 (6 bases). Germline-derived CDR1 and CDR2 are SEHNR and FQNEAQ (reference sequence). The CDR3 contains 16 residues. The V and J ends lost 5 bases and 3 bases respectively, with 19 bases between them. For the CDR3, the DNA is TGTGCCAGCAGCCCACCCCTGAGGGGGATCGACACTGAAGCTTTCTTT. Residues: CASSPPLRGIDTEAFF.

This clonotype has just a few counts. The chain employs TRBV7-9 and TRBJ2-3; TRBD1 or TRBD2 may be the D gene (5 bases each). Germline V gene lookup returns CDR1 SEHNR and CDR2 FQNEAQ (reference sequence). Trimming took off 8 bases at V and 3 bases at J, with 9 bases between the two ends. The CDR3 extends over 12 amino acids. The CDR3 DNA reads TGTGCCAGCGGGACCAATACAGATACGCAGTATTTT. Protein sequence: CASGTNTDTQYF.

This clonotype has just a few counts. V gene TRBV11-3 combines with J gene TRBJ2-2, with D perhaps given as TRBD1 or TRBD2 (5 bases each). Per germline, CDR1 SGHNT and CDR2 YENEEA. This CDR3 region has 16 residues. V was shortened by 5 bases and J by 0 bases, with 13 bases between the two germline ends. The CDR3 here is CASSPERGANTGELFF. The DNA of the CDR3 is TGTGCCAGCAGCCCTGAAAGGGGAGCGAACACCGGGGAGCTGTTTTTT. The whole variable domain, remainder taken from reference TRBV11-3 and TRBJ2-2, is EAGVVQSPRYKIIEKKQPVAFWCNPISGHNTLYWYLQNLGQGPELLIRYENEEAVDDSQLPKDRFSAERLKGVDSTLKIQPAELGDSAVYLCASSPERGANTGELFFGEGSRLTVL.

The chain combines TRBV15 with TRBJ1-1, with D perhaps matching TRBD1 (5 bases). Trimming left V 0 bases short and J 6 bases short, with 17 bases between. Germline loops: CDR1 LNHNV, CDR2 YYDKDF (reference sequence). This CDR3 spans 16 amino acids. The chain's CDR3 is CATSREPAGADPEAFF. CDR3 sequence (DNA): TGTGCCACCAGCAGAGAGCCAGCCGGGGCCGACCCTGAAGCTTTCTTT.

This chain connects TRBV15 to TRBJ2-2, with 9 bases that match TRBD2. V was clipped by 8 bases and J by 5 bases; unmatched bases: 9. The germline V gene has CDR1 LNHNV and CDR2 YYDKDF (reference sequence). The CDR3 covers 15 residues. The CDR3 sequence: CATSELAGGTGELFF. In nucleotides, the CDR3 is TGTGCCACCTCGGAACTAGCGGGTGGTACCGGGGAGCTGTTTTTT.

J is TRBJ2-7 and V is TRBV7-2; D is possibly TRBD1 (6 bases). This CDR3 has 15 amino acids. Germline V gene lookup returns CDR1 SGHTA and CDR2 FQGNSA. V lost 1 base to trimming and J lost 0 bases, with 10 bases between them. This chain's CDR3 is CASSLGQGHSYEQYF. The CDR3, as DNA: TGTGCCAGCAGCTTAGGTCAGGGGCACTCCTACGAGCAGTACTTC.

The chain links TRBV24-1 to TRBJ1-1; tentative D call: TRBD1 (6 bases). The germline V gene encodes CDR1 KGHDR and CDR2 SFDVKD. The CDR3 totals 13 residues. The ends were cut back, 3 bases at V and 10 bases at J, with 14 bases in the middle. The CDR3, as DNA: TGTGCCACCAGTGATCCGATCCGGGGGCGAGCTTTCTTT. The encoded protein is CATSDPIRGRAFF.

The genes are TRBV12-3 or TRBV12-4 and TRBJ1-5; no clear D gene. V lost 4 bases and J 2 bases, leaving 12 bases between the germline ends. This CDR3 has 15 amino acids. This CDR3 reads CASSSGDAGNQPQHF. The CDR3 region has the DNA TGTGCCAGCAGTTCAGGAGATGCGGGCAATCAGCCCCAGCATTTT.

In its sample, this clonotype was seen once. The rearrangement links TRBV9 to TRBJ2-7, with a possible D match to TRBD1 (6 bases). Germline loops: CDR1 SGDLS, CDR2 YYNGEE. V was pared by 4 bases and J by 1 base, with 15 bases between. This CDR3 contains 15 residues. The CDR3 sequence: CASSLRGGESYEQYF. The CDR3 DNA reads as TGTGCCAGCAGCTTGCGAGGGGGAGAGTCCTACGAGCAGTACTTC.